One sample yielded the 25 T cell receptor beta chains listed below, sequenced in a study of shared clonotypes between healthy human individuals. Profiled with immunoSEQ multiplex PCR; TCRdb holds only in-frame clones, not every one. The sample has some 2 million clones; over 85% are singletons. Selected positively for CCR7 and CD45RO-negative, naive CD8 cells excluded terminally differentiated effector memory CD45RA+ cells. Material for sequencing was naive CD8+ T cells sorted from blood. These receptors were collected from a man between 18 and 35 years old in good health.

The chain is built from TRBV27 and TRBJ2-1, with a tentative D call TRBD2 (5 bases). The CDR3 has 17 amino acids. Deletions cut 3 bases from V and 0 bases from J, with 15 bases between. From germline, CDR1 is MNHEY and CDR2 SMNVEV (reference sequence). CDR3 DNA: TGTGCCAGCAGTTTGGGCCCGGGGTCGAGCTCCTACAATGAGCAGTTCTTC. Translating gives CASSLGPGSSSYNEQFF.

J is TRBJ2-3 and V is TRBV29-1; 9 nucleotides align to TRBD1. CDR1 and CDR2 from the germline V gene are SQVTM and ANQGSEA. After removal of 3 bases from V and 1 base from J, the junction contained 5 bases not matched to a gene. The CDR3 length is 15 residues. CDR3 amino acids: CSVDRTGAGTDTQYF. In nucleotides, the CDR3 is TGCAGCGTTGATCGGACAGGGGCTGGCACAGATACGCAGTATTTT.

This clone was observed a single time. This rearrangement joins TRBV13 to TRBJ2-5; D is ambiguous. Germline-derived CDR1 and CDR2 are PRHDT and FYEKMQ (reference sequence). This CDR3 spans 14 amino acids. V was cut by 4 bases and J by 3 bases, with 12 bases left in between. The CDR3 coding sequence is TGTGCCAGCAGCTCGCTCCGGACGGAAGAGACCCAGTACTTC. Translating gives CASSSLRTEETQYF.

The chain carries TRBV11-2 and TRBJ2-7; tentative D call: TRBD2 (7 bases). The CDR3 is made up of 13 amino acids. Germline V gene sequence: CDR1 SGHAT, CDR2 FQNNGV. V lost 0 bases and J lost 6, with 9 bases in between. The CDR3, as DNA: TGTGCCAGCAGCTTAGAGGGAGGGGGCGAGCAGTACTTC. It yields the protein CASSLEGGGEQYF.

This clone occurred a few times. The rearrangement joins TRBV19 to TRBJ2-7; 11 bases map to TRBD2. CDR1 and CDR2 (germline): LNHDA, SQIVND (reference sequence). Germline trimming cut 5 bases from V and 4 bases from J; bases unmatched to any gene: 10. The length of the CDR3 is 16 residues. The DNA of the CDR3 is TGTGCCAGTAGTCCGATAGGGACTAGCGGATCTTACGAGCAGTACTTC. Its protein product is CASSPIGTSGSYEQYF.

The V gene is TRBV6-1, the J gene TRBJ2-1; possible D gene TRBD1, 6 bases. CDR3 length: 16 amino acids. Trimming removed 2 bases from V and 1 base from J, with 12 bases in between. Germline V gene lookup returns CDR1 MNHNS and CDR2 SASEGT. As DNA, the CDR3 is TGTGCCAGCAGTGAACAGGGGCGTGGGTCCTACAATGAGCAGTTCTTC. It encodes CASSEQGRGSYNEQFF.

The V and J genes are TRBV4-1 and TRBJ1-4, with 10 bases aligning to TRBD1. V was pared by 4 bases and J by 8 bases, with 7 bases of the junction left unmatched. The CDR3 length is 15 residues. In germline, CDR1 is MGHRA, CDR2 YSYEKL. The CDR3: CASSPGDRGKEKLFF. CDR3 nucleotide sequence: TGCGCCAGCAGCCCCGGGGACAGGGGTAAGGAAAAACTGTTTTTT.

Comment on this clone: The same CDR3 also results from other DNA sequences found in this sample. The CDR3 nucleotides are TGTGCCAGCAGCGTAGAAGGGTCCACCTACGAGCAGTACTTC. It specifies CASSVEGSTYEQYF. V is TRBV9 and J is TRBJ2-7, with D hard to call. V was pared by 0 bases and J by 2 bases, with 9 bases between. CDR1 and CDR2 (germline): SGDLS, YYNGEE. This CDR3 has 14 residues.

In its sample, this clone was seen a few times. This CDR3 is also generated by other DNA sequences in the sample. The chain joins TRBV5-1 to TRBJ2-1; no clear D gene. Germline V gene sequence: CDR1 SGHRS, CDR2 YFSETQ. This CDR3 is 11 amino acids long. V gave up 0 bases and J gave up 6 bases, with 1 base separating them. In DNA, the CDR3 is TGCGCCAGCAGCTTGGGCAATGAGCAGTTCTTC. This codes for CASSLGNEQFF.

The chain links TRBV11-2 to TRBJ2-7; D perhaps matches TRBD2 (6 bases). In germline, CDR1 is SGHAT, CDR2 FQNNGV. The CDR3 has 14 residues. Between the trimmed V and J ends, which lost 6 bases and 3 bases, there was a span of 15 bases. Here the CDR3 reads CASSLLASNYEQYF. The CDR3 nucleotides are TGTGCCAGCAGTTTACTAGCTAGTAACTACGAGCAGTACTTC.

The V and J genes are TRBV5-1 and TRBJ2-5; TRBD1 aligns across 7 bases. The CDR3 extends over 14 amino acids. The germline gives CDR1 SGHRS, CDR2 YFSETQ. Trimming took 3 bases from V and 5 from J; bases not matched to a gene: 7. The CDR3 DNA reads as TGCGCCAGCAGCTCCGACAGGGTTTGGGAGACCCAGTACTTC. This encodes CASSSDRVWETQYF.

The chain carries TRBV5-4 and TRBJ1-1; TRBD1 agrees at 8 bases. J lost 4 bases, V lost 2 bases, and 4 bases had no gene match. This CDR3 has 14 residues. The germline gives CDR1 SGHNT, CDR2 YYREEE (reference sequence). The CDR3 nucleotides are TGTGCCAGCAGCTTATCAGGGGGCTCCACTGAAGCTTTCTTT. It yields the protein CASSLSGGSTEAFF.

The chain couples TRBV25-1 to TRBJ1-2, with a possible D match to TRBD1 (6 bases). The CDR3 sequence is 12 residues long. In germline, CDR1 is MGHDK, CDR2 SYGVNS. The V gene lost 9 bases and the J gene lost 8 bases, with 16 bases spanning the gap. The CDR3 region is CASSQGLEGYTF. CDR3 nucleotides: TGTGCCAGTTCGCAGGGGTTGGAAGGCTACACCTTC.

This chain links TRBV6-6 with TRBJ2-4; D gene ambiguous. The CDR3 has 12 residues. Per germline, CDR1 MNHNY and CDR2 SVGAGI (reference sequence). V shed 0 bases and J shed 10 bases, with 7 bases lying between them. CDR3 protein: CASSYSISIQYF. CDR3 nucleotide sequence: TGTGCCAGCAGTTACTCGATTTCTATTCAGTACTTC.

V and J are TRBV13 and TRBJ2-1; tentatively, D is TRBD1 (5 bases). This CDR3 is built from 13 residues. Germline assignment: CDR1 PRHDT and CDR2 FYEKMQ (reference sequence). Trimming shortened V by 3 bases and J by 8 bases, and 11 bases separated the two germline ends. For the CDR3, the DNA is TGTGCCAGCAGCTTTCAGGGAAGCGATGAGCAGTTCTTC. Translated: CASSFQGSDEQFF.

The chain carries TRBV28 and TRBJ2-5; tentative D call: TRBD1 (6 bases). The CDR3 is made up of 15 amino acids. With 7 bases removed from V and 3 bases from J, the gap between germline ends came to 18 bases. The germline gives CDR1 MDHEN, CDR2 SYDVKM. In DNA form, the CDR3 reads TGTGCCAGCACCCTAGGGGGTAGGGTTAAAGAGACCCAGTACTTC. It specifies CASTLGGRVKETQYF.

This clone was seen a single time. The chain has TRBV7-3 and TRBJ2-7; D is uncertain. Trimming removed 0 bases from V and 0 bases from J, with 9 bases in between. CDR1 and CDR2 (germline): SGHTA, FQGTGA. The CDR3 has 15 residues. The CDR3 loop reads CASSLTTINSYEQYF. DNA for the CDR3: TGTGCCAGCAGCTTAACGACAATCAACTCCTACGAGCAGTACTTC.

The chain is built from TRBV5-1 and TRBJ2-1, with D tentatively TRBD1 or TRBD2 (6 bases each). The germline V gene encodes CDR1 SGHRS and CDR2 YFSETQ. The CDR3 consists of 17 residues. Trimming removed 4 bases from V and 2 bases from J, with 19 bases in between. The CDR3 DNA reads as TGCGCCAGCAGCGAGGGGGGTTGGACTCTGACCTACAATGAGCAGTTCTTC. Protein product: CASSEGGWTLTYNEQFF.

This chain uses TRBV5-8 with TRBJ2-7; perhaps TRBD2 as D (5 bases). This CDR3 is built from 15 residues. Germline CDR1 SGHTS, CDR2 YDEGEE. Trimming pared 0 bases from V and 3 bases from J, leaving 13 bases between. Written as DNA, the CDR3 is TGTGCCAGCAGCTTGGCCGAGGGATGGGGCTACGAGCAGTACTTC. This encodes CASSLAEGWGYEQYF.

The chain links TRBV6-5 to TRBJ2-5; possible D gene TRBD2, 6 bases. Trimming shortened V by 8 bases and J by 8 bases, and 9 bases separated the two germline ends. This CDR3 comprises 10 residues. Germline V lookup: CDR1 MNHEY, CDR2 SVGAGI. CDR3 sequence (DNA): TGTGCCAGCGGAGGGTTTACCCAGTACTTC. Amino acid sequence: CASGGFTQYF.

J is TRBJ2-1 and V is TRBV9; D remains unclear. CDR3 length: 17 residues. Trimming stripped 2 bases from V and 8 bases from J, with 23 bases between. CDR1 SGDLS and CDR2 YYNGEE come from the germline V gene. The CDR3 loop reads CASSVVPGPHFGDEQFF. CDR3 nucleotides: TGTGCCAGCAGCGTTGTACCGGGCCCCCATTTCGGCGATGAGCAGTTCTTC.

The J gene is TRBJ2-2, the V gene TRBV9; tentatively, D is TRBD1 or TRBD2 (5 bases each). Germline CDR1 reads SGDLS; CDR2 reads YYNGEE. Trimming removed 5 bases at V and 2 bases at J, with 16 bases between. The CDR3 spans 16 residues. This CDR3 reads CASSGPRDHNTGELFF. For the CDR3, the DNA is TGTGCCAGCAGTGGCCCCCGGGACCACAACACCGGGGAGCTGTTTTTT.

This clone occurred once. The CDR3 DNA sequence: TGTGCCAGCAGCTCCAGGACAGGACCCCGCGGGGGAACGCAGTATTTT. Its protein is CASSSRTGPRGGTQYF. This rearrangement joins TRBV13 to TRBJ2-3; D could derive from TRBD1 or TRBD2 (7 bases each). From germline, CDR1 is PRHDT and CDR2 FYEKMQ (reference sequence). Trimming took 4 bases from V and 9 from J, leaving 23 bases between them. This CDR3 region has 16 residues.

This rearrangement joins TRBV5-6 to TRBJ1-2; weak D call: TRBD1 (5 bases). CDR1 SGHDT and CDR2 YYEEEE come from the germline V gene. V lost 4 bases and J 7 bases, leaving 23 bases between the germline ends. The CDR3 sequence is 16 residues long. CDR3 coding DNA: TGTGCCAGCAGCCCCCGGGACGGGGAGCTAGTTTTTGGCTACACCTTC. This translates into CASSPRDGELVFGYTF. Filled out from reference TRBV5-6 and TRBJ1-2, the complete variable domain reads DAGVTQSPTHLIKTRGQQVTLRCSPKSGHDTVSWYQQALGQGPQFIFQYYEEEERQRGNFPDRFSGHQFPNYSSELNVNALLLGDSALYLCASSPRDGELVFGYTFGSGTRLTVV.

Here the CDR3 reads CATGSPLHF. CDR3 bases: TGTGCCACCGGGTCACCCCTCCACTTT. The gene calls are TRBV27 and TRBJ1-6; D is uncertain. V gave up 10 bases and J gave up 10 bases, with 5 bases separating them. Germline-derived CDR1 and CDR2 are MNHEY and SMNVEV (reference sequence). CDR3 length equals 9 residues.